The rows below give T cell receptor beta chains drawn from one sample of a study of T cells in localized non-small cell lung cancer. Clones were sequenced by immunoSEQ multiplex PCR, and TCRdb holds only the in-frame ones, with some missing. The sample shows 3,500 to 4,500 clones, less than 40% of them seen only once. The sequencing used normal lung tissue next to the tumor, collected before any cancer treatment. The receptors come from a woman between 40 and 69 years old with stage I lung adenocarcinoma. Each CDR3 is given without its conserved first and last residue. Fields, in order: V gene, CDR3 protein.

v_call: TRBV19
cdr3_aa: ASSTDLNTGELF

v_call: TRBV5-1
cdr3_aa: ASSFKGDAAEAF

v_call: TRBV28
cdr3_aa: ASSRGATYEQY

v_call: TRBV19
cdr3_aa: ASSIDLSGGFT

v_call: TRBV6-8
cdr3_aa: ASSARVGRGTDTQY

v_call: TRBV28
cdr3_aa: ASSLGDKNIQY

v_call: TRBV6-7
cdr3_aa: ASRTRQTGGEAEAF

v_call: TRBV9
cdr3_aa: ASSLEEGSEAF

v_call: TRBV19
cdr3_aa: ASSPRRGANFGKLF

v_call: TRBV11-3
cdr3_aa: ASSLEVANSPLH

v_call: TRBV9
cdr3_aa: ASSVEFSAYNEQF

v_call: TRBV29-1
cdr3_aa: SVAQGAGTEAF

v_call: TRBV6-8
cdr3_aa: ASSYRQYEAEQY

v_call: TRBV29-1
cdr3_aa: SVLGASNTGELF

v_call: TRBV11-3
cdr3_aa: ASSFGLAGETQY

v_call: TRBV6-8
cdr3_aa: ASRGAPVDYGYT

v_call: TRBV6-1
cdr3_aa: ASSEGSWDPQY

v_call: TRBV29-1
cdr3_aa: SVEGRGRGVNTEAF

v_call: TRBV18
cdr3_aa: ASSPKALETEAF

v_call: TRBV6-8
cdr3_aa: ASSGRPGVPYNEQF

v_call: TRBV6-8
cdr3_aa: ASSYGAGPGNEQF

v_call: TRBV9
cdr3_aa: ASSLTGHMNTEAF

v_call: TRBV14
cdr3_aa: ASSPGGGLMTEAF

v_call: TRBV28
cdr3_aa: ASTAYRGNYGYT

v_call: TRBV23-1
cdr3_aa: ASQKENTGELF

v_call: TRBV30
cdr3_aa: AWKVLEGGEQF

v_call: TRBV5-1
cdr3_aa: ASSQLTGSETQY

v_call: TRBV6-8
cdr3_aa: ASSWSGGPVDSYEQY

v_call: TRBV11-3
cdr3_aa: ASSLVPREGEQF

v_call: TRBV19
cdr3_aa: ATSGRLAGTGYNEQF

v_call: TRBV19
cdr3_aa: ASSIGQGKAF

v_call: TRBV4-1
cdr3_aa: ASSQGWSGGATDTQY

v_call: TRBV10-2
cdr3_aa: ASRLAGGPYEQF

v_call: TRBV15
cdr3_aa: ATSRDGGAPDGYT

v_call: TRBV6-1
cdr3_aa: ASSEAFFGRTYGYT

v_call: TRBV19
cdr3_aa: ASSIGPEGTEAF

v_call: TRBV11-3
cdr3_aa: ASSSRRRSSTDTQY

v_call: TRBV23-1
cdr3_aa: ASSPRQLGETQY

v_call: TRBV11-3
cdr3_aa: ASSLNGQGASEAF

v_call: TRBV6-8
cdr3_aa: ASSYLAGGSGANVLT

v_call: TRBV19
cdr3_aa: ASSAPGGSYNEQF

v_call: TRBV12-5
cdr3_aa: ASGLAQTSGNTGELF

v_call: TRBV30
cdr3_aa: AWRGAGDYGYT

v_call: TRBV29-1
cdr3_aa: SVGGRGASNTEAF

v_call: TRBV6-7
cdr3_aa: ASSYPGELF

v_call: TRBV19
cdr3_aa: ASSIGGPGGYT

v_call: TRBV6-8
cdr3_aa: ASRGGGDRGREQY

v_call: TRBV30
cdr3_aa: AWLPTGGAGYGYT

v_call: TRBV6-8
cdr3_aa: ASSPADRSGYEQY

v_call: TRBV9
cdr3_aa: ASRLPGQNTGELF

v_call: TRBV6-8
cdr3_aa: ASSYVDRGIYGYT

v_call: TRBV11-3
cdr3_aa: ASSLRRYMNTEAF

v_call: TRBV11-3
cdr3_aa: ASSSPESLFTMNTEAF

v_call: TRBV28
cdr3_aa: ASSPGSGGSYEQY

v_call: TRBV9
cdr3_aa: ASSPRGGGSSYEQY

v_call: TRBV11-3
cdr3_aa: ASSLGTGYYGYT

v_call: TRBV9
cdr3_aa: ASSAGPTGDTGELF